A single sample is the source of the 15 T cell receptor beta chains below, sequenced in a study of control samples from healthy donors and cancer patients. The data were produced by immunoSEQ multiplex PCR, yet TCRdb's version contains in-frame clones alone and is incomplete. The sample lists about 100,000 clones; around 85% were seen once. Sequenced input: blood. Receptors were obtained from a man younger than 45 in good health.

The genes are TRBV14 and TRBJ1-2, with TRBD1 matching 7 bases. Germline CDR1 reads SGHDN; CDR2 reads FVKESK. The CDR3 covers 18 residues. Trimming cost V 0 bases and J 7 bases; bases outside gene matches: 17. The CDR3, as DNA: TGTGCCAGCAGCCAAGATCGGGGAGGGGGCCCCTTTCTTGGTGGCTACACCTTC. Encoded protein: CASSQDRGGGPFLGGYTF.

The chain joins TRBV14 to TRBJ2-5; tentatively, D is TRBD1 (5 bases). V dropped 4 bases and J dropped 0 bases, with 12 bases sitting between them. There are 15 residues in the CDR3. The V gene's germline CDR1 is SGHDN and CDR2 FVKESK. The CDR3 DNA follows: TGTGCCAGCAGCCCCTTGACAGTATACCAAGAGACCCAGTACTTC. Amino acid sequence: CASSPLTVYQETQYF.

CDR3 sequence (DNA): TGTGCCAGCAGCTTAACTAGCGGGGGGGGATCATTCACAGATACGCAGTATTTT. It translates to CASSLTSGGGSFTDTQYF. The chain couples TRBV7-2 to TRBJ2-3; 13 positions agree with TRBD2. Germline V CDR1 and CDR2: SGHTA, FQGNSA. Germline trimming cut 2 bases from V and 2 bases from J; bases unmatched to any gene: 7. The length of the CDR3 is 18 residues. Using reference TRBV7-2 and TRBJ2-3 for the parts outside the CDR3, the full variable domain is GAGVSQSPSNKVTEKGKDVELRCDPISGHTALYWYRQSLGQGLEFLIYFQGNSAPDKSGLPSDRFSAERTGGSVSTLTIQRTQQEDSAVYLCASSLTSGGGSFTDTQYFGPGTRLTVL.

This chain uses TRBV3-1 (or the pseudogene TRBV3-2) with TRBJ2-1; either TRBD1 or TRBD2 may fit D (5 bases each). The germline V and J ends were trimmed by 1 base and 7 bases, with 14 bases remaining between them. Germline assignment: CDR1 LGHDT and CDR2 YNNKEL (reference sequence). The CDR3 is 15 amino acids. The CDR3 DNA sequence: TGTGCCAGCAGCCAAGGATCGGGGCGGGTAAATGAGCAGTTCTTC. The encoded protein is CASSQGSGRVNEQFF.

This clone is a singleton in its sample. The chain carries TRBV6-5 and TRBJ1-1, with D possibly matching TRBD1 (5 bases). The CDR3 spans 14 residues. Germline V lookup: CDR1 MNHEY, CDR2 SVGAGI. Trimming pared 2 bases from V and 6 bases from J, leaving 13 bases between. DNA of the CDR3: TGTGCCAGCAGTTACATCCGGGAAGGGGCTGAAGCTTTCTTT. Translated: CASSYIREGAEAFF.

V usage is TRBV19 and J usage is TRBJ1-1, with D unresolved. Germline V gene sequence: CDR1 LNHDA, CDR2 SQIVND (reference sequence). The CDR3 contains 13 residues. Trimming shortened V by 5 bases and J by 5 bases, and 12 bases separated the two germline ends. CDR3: CASSPRERTEAFF. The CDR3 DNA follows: TGTGCCAGTAGTCCCAGAGAGCGGACTGAAGCTTTCTTT.

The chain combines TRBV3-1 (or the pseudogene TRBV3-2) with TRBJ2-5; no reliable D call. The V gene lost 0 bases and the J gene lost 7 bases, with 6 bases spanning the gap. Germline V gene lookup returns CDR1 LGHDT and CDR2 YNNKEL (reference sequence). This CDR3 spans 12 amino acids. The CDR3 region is CASSQDARTQYF. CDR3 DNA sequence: TGTGCCAGCAGCCAAGATGCCCGGACCCAGTACTTC.

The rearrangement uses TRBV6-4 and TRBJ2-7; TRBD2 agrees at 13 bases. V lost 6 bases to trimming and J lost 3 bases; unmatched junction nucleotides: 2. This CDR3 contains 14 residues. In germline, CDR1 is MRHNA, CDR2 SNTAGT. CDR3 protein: CASRGTSGDYEQYF. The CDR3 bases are TGTGCCAGCAGGGGGACTAGCGGGGACTACGAGCAGTACTTC.

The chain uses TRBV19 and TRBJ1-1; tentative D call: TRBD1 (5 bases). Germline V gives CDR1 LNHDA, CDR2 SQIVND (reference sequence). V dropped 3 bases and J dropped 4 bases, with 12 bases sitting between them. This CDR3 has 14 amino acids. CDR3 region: CASSIQGSSTEAFF. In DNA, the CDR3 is TGTGCCAGTAGTATCCAGGGATCGAGCACTGAAGCTTTCTTT.

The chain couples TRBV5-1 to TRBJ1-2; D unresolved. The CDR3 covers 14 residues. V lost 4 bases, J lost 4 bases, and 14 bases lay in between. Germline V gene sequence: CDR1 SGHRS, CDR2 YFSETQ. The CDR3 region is CASSATAESYGYTF. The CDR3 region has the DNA TGCGCCAGCAGCGCGACCGCCGAGAGCTATGGCTACACCTTC.

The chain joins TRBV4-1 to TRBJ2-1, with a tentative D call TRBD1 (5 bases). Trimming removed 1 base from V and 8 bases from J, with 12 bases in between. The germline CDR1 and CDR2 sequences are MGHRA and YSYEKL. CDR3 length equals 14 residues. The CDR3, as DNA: TGCGCCAGCAGCCAAGCCCAGGGAAGAGATGAGCAGTTCTTC. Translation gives CASSQAQGRDEQFF.

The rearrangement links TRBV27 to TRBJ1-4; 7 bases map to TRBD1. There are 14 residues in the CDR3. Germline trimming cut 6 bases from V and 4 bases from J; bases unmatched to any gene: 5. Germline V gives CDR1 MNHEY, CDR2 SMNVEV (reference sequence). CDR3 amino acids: CASSRTGFNEKLFF. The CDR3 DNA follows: TGTGCCAGCAGCCGGACAGGTTTTAATGAAAAACTGTTTTTT.

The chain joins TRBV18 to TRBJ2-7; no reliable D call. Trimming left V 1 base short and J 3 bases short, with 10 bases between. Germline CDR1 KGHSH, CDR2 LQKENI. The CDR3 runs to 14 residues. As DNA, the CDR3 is TGTGCCAGCTCACCACTCAATGGTGGCTACGAGCAGTACTTC. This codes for CASSPLNGGYEQYF.

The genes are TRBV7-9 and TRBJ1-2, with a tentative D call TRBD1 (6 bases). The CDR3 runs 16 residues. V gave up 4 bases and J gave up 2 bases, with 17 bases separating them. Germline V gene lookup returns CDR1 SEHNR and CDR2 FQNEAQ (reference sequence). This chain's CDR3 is CASSSGSTGSNYGYTF. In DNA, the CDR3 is TGTGCCAGCAGCTCGGGTTCGACAGGATCCAACTATGGCTACACCTTC.

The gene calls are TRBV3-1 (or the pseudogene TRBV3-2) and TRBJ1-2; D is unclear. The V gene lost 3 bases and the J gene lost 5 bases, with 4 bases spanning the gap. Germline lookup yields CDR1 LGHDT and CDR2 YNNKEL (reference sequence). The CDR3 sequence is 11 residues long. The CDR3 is CASSHGYGYTF. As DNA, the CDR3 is TGTGCCAGCAGCCATGGATATGGCTACACCTTC.